This T cell receptor beta chain stems from a study of cytomegalovirus exposure and HLA in healthy donors. Study findings and constraints: Follow-up analysis later connected one missense variant in DCLRE1C with trimming of TCR beta V- and J-genes. Analyzed later, most CMV-associated TCR beta chains appeared HLA-restricted. Overall, around 160 TCR beta chains were annotated as cytomegalovirus-associated. What TCR beta sequences reportedly achieved was accurate prediction of HLA-A and HLA-B alleles in most subjects.

Regarding this clone: Its antigen is undetermined.

Between the trimmed V and J ends, which lost 2 bases and 2 bases, there was a span of 10 bases. The length of the CDR3 is 15 residues. This PCR relied on a set of 60 Vbeta primers and 13 Jbeta primers. Using immunoSEQ multiplex PCR, the repertoire was profiled, and TCRdb retains in-frame clones only, with some absent. The sample contains about 250,000 clones, 65% to 85% of which appear only once. This receptor was obtained from a female donor in good health and CMV-seronegative. The chain carries TRBV23-1 and TRBJ2-1; the D is unclear. Being an ORF, TRBV23-1 has a function that is uncertain. The sequenced sample consisted of PBMCs. The CDR3 bases are TGCGCCAGCAGTCAAGGGCACAGAGCCTACAATGAGCAGTTCTTC. Translation: CASSQGHRAYNEQFF.